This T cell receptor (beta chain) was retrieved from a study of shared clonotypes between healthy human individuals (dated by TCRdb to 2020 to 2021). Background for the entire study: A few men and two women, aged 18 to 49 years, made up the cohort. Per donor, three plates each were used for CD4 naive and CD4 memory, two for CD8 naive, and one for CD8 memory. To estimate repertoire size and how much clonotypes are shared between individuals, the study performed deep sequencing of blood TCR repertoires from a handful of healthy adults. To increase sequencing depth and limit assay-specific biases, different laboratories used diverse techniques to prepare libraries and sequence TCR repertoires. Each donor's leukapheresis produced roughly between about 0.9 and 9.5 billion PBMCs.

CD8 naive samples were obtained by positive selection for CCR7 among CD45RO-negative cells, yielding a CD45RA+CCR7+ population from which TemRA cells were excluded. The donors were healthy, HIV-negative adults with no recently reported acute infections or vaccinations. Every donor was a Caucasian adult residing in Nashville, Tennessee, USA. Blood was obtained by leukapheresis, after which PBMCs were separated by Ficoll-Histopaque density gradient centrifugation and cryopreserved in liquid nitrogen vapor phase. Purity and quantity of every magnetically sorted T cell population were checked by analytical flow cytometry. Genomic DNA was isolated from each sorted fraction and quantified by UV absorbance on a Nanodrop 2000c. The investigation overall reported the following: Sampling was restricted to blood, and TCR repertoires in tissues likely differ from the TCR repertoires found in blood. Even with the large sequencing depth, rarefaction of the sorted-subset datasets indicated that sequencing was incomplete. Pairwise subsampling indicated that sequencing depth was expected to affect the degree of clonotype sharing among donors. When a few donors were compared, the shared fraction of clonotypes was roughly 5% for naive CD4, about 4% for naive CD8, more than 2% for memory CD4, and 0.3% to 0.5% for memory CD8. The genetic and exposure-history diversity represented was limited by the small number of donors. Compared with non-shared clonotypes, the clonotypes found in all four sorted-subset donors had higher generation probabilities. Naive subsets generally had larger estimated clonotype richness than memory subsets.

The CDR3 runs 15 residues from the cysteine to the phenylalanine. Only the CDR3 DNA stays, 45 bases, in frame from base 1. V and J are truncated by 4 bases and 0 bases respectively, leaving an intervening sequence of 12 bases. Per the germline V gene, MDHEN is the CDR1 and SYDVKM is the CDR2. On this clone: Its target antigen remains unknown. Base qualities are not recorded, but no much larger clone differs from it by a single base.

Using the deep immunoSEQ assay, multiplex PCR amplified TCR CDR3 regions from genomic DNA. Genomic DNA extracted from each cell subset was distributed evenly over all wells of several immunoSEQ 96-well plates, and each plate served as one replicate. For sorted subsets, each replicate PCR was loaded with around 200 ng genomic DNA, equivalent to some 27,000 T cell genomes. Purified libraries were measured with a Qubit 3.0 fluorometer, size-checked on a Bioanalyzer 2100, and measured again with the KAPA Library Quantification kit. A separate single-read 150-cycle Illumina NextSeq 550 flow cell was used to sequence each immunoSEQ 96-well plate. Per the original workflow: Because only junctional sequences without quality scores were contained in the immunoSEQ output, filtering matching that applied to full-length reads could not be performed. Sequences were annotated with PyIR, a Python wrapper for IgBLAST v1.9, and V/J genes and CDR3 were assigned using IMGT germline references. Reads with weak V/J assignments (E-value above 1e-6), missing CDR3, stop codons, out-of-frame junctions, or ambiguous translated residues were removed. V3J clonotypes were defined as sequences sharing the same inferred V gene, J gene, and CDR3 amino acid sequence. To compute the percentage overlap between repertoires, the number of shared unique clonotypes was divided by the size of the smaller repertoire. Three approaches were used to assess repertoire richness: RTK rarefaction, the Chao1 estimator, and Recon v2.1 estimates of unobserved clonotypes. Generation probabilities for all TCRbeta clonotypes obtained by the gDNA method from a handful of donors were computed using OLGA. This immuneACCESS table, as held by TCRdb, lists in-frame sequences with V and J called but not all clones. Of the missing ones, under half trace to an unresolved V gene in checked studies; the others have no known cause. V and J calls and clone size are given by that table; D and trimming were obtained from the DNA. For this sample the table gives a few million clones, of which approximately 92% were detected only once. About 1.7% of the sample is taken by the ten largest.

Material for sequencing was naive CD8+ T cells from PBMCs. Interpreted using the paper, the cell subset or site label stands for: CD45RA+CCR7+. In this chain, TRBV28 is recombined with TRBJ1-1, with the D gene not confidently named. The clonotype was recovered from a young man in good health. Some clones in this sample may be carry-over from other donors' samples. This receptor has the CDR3 CASSSPFEVNTEAFF. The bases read TGTGCCAGCAGTTCCCCCTTCGAGGTGAACACTGAAGCTTTCTTT.